Listed below are T cell receptor beta chains from one sample, sequenced in a study of human T cells and chemical hapten exposure. From the RACE reads, TCRdb called clonotypes with MiXCR, one entry per CDR3 protein. This sample has around 180,000 distinct CDR3 sequences, with roughly 30% found just once. The sample was whole blood, taken in connection with sensitization to the hapten diphenylcyclopropenone (DPC). The receptors come from a woman aged 25 to 39 with alopecia areata. Some clones in this sample may be carry-over from other donors' samples. CDR3s include the opening cysteine and the closing phenylalanine or tryptophan. The D gene is left open where the match is weak. Only some rows state a clone size, as once, few, many or a class for expanded clones.

j_gene: TRBJ2-3
len: 14
d_gene: TRBD2
v_gene: TRBV29-1
abundance: few
CDR3nt: TGCAGCGGCTCAACTAGCGGGGGCACAGATACGCAGTATTTT
CDR3aa: CSGSTSGGTDTQYF

j_gene: TRBJ2-2
len: 13
d_gene: NA
v_gene: TRBV28
abundance: NA
CDR3nt: TGTGCCAGCAGCCTTCCCGGGTCGGGGGAGCTGTTTTTT
CDR3aa: CASSLPGSGELFF

j_gene: TRBJ1-1
len: 12
d_gene: NA
v_gene: TRBV10-3
abundance: few
CDR3nt: TGTGCCATCAGCCAGGGGAACACTGAAGCTTTCTTT
CDR3aa: CAISQGNTEAFF

j_gene: TRBJ2-5
len: 13
d_gene: TRBD2
v_gene: TRBV28
abundance: NA
CDR3nt: TGTGGTTCGGGCGGGGGGACCCAAGAGACCCAGTACTTC
CDR3aa: CGSGGGTQETQYF

j_gene: TRBJ2-3
len: 13
d_gene: TRBD2
v_gene: TRBV20-1
abundance: few
CDR3nt: TGCAGTGCCCGGGGGGATAGCACAGATACGCAGTATTTT
CDR3aa: CSARGDSTDTQYF

j_gene: TRBJ1-4
len: 15
d_gene: NA
v_gene: TRBV20-1
abundance: NA
CDR3nt: TGCAGTGCTAGAGTACAGGCTCCCGAGGGGGAAAAACTGTTTTTT
CDR3aa: CSARVQAPEGEKLFF

j_gene: TRBJ1-6
len: 14
d_gene: NA
v_gene: TRBV5-1
abundance: few
CDR3nt: TGCGCCAGCAGCTTGGAATCAGTAGGATCACCCCTCCACTTT
CDR3aa: CASSLESVGSPLHF

j_gene: TRBJ1-4
len: 13
d_gene: TRBD1
v_gene: TRBV6-5
abundance: few
CDR3nt: TGTGCCAGCAGCAGACAGGGAATGGAAAAACTGTTTTTT
CDR3aa: CASSRQGMEKLFF

j_gene: TRBJ2-3
len: 15
d_gene: TRBD1
v_gene: TRBV4-3
abundance: few
CDR3nt: TGCGCCAGCAGCCAAGACACAGGGGAACCAGATACGCAGTATTTT
CDR3aa: CASSQDTGEPDTQYF

j_gene: TRBJ1-6
len: 15
d_gene: NA
v_gene: TRBV18
abundance: few
CDR3nt: TGTGCCAGCTCACCCAGGGAAGTGGATAATTCACCCCTCCACTTT
CDR3aa: CASSPREVDNSPLHF

j_gene: TRBJ2-5
len: 12
d_gene: NA
v_gene: TRBV12-3/TRBV12-4
abundance: once
CDR3nt: TGTGCCAGCAGTTGGTCAAAAGAGACCCAGTACTTC
CDR3aa: CASSWSKETQYF

j_gene: TRBJ2-3
len: 12
d_gene: NA
v_gene: TRBV10-3
abundance: few
CDR3nt: TGTGCCATCGGAATAGGGACAGATACGCAGTATTTT
CDR3aa: CAIGIGTDTQYF

j_gene: TRBJ2-3
len: 16
d_gene: TRBD2
v_gene: TRBV10-3
abundance: NA
CDR3nt: TGTGCCATCAGGCCCGCTTACCCGGGGGGGCGAGATACGCAGTATTTT
CDR3aa: CAIRPAYPGGRDTQYF

j_gene: TRBJ2-3
len: 17
d_gene: NA
v_gene: TRBV5-5
abundance: NA
CDR3nt: TGTGCCAGCAGCTTGCCAACAGTTCAACCACGGACAGATACGCAGTATTTT
CDR3aa: CASSLPTVQPRTDTQYF

j_gene: TRBJ2-1
len: 16
d_gene: TRBD2
v_gene: TRBV9
abundance: few
CDR3nt: TGTGCCGACCACAGGACTAGCGGGAGCCCTTACAATGAGCAGTTCTTC
CDR3aa: CADHRTSGSPYNEQFF

j_gene: TRBJ1-2
len: 15
d_gene: NA
v_gene: TRBV18
abundance: NA
CDR3nt: TGTGCCAGCTCACCACTGGGGGCTAAGGACTATGGCTACACCTTC
CDR3aa: CASSPLGAKDYGYTF

j_gene: TRBJ2-7
len: 14
d_gene: NA
v_gene: TRBV7-9
abundance: NA
CDR3nt: TGTGCCAGCAGCTCCGGGACGGAACGATACGAGCAGTACTTC
CDR3aa: CASSSGTERYEQYF

j_gene: TRBJ2-3
len: 14
d_gene: NA
v_gene: TRBV9
abundance: NA
CDR3nt: TGTGCCAGCAGCGTGGACCCAAAGCGAGATACGCAGTATTTT
CDR3aa: CASSVDPKRDTQYF

j_gene: TRBJ2-1
len: 17
d_gene: NA
v_gene: TRBV7-3
abundance: once
CDR3nt: TGTGCCAGCAGCCCCTTTGGCGCACCGAGGAGGACTGGTGAGCAGTTCTTC
CDR3aa: CASSPFGAPRRTGEQFF

j_gene: TRBJ1-2
len: 13
d_gene: NA
v_gene: TRBV28
abundance: NA
CDR3nt: TGTGCCAGCAGTTTAGGACAGATGAGAGGCTACACCTTC
CDR3aa: CASSLGQMRGYTF

j_gene: TRBJ2-4
len: 14
d_gene: NA
v_gene: TRBV29-1
abundance: many
CDR3nt: TGCAGCGCCCGCATACCTGGTGGCAAAAACATTCAGTACTTC
CDR3aa: CSARIPGGKNIQYF

j_gene: TRBJ2-3
len: 14
d_gene: NA
v_gene: TRBV5-4
abundance: few
CDR3nt: TGTGCCAGCAGCTTCGGGGGGCGTCCAGATACGCAGTATTTT
CDR3aa: CASSFGGRPDTQYF